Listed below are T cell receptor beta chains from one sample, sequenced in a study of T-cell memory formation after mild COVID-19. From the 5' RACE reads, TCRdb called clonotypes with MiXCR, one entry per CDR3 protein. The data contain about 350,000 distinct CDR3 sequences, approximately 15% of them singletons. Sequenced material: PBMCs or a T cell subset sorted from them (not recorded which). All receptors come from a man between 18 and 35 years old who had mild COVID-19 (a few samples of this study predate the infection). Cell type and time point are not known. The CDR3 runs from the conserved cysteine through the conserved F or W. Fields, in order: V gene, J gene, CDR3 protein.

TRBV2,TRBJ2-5,CASSEGDFPETQYF
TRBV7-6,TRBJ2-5,CASSSRTSGGLETQYF
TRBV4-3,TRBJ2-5,CASSQSQGYQETQYF
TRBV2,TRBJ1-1,CASSSQKNTEAFF
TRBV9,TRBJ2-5,CASSASSGAGETQYF
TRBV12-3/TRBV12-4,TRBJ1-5,CASSATGGAGQPQHF
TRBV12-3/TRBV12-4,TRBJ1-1,CASSRQDSATEAFF
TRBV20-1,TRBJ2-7,CSARLPSKRYEQYF
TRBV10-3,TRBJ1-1,CAIRPTAQAREAFF
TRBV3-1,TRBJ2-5,CASSQDPRLAGGETQYF
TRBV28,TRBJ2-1,CASTTSNEQFF
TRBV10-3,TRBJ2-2,CAISGGLAGNTGELFF
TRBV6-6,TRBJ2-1,CASSYRGRGGDEQFF
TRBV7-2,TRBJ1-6,CASSLADRIYSPLHF
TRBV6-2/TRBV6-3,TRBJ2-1,CASSYVGGSEQFF
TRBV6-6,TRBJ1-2,CASISTQRTVYGYTF
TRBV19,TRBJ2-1,CASLIERGDSAYNEQFF
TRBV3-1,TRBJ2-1,CASSLRDRGQFF
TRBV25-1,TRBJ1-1,CASSERLIKAFF
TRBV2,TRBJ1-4,CASRRGQAPSEKLFF
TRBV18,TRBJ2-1,CASFSGQGEEQFF
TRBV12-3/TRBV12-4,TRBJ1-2,CASSLSDRGHYGYTF
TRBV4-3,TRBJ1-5,CASSQDGQGSQPQHF
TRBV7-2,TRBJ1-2,CASSSTSPYGYTF
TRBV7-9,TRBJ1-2,CASRPRGLNGYTF
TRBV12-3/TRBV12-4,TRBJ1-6,CASSFMAGDNSPLHF
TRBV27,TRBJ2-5,CASSRGPQETQYF
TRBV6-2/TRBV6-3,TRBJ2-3,CAIASGQTDTQYF
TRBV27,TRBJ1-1,CASSLLGVSDTEAFF
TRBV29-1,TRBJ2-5,CSAPVDYQETQYF
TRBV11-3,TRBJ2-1,CASSGGSSYNEQFF
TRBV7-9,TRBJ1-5,CASSPAGGAGQPQHF
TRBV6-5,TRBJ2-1,CASGTRGNHEQFF
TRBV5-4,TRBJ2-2,CASSPGAGELFF
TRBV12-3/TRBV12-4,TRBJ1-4,CASSLEGPPRLFF
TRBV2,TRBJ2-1,CASRRDTYNEQFF
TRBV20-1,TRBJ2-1,CSASPRSWTGREQFF
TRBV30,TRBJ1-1,CAWETGNTEAFF